The clone carrying this TCR beta chain was seen more than once but under ten times. The table came from immunoSEQ multiplex PCR; TCRdb's copy has only in-frame clones and leaves some out. The top ten clones hold about 2.8% of a sample with about 78,000 clones, around nine tenths of them seen once. This sample was taken from a study of OX40 agonist ivuxolimab in advanced cancers. Looked up from germline, CDR1 is MNHEY and CDR2 is SVGAGI. Trimming removed 10 bases from V and 4 bases from J; junction bases left unmatched: 9. The CDR3 has 14 amino acids. V and J are TRBV6-5 and TRBJ2-7; 11 bases map to TRBD1. The material sequenced was CD4+ or CD8+ T cells sorted from blood, taken in a trial of the OX40 agonist ivuxolimab. The receptor comes from an adult with an advanced solid tumor such as melanoma, head and neck, liver or kidney cancer. The CDR3 loop is CATNTGTGGYEQYF. CDR3 bases: TGTGCCACCAACACCGGGACAGGGGGATACGAGCAGTACTTC.